The 26 T cell receptor beta chains below come from one sample, sequenced in a study of T cell changes during pregnancy in multiple sclerosis. The method was immunoSEQ multiplex PCR; TCRdb's version includes in-frame clones alone and lacks a portion of them. The data hold about 94,000 clones, with around 94% observed a single time. The source was peripheral blood, collected in the third trimester of pregnancy. Receptors originate from a female donor with multiple sclerosis, enrolled in a pregnancy study.

The V gene is TRBV5-8, the J gene TRBJ1-2, with D unresolved. The V and J ends lost 4 bases and 7 bases respectively, with 11 bases between them. The CDR3 is made up of 12 amino acids. CDR1 SGHTS and CDR2 YDEGEE come from the germline V gene. The CDR3 coding sequence is TGTGCCAGCAGCCCATCAGCGGGTGGCTACACCTTC. It encodes CASSPSAGGYTF.

This chain uses TRBV19 with TRBJ2-2; D may be TRBD2 (6 bases). V was clipped by 6 bases and J by 4 bases, with 9 bases between them. This CDR3 is 13 amino acids long. CDR1 is LNHDA and CDR2 is SQIVND in the germline V gene (reference sequence). CDR3 DNA sequence: TGTGCCAGTAGCACCGGGGGCACCGGGGAGCTGTTTTTT. Its translation is CASSTGGTGELFF.

The CDR3 nucleotides read TGTGCCAGCAGCCAAGACGGAGCGGGCTCCTACAATGAGCAGTTCTTC. Translating gives CASSQDGAGSYNEQFF. The chain couples TRBV4-2 to TRBJ2-1; weak D call: TRBD2 (6 bases). CDR3 size: 16 residues. Deletions cut 0 bases from V and 0 bases from J, with 9 bases between. CDR1 is LGHNA, CDR2 YNFKEQ, per germline.

The V and J genes are TRBV7-9 and TRBJ2-7, with TRBD2 matching 7 bases. The CDR3 runs to 15 residues. Germline CDR1 and CDR2: SEHNR and FQNEAQ (reference sequence). V shed 5 bases and J 0 bases; nucleotides not matched to a gene: 7. The CDR3 DNA is TGTGCCAGCAGCCCCCCCGGGACTACCTCCTACGAGCAGTACTTC. Amino acids: CASSPPGTTSYEQYF.

J is TRBJ2-7 and V is TRBV6-5; D is possibly TRBD2 (5 bases). CDR3 length: 14 residues. V was pared by 2 bases and J by 0 bases, with 8 bases between. Germline-derived CDR1 and CDR2 are MNHEY and SVGAGI. CDR3 residues: CASSYRESSYEQYF. The CDR3, as DNA: TGTGCCAGCAGTTACAGGGAGAGCTCCTACGAGCAGTACTTC.

This chain links TRBV6-4 with TRBJ2-1; weak D call: TRBD2 (5 bases). This CDR3 comprises 16 residues. The germline V gene encodes CDR1 MRHNA and CDR2 SNTAGT. The V and J ends lost 0 bases and 7 bases respectively, with 16 bases between them. The CDR3 spells CASSDSRDSSVNEQFF. The CDR3 nucleotides read TGTGCCAGCAGTGACTCGAGGGATTCCTCTGTAAATGAGCAGTTCTTC.

V gene TRBV28 combines with J gene TRBJ2-1; possible D gene TRBD2, 6 bases. The ends were cut back, 7 bases at V and 7 bases at J, with 20 bases in the middle. Germline V gene lookup returns CDR1 MDHEN and CDR2 SYDVKM. CDR3 length equals 15 residues. CDR3 sequence reads: CASTPAGGPRNEQFF. The CDR3 DNA reads as TGTGCCAGCACCCCCGCCGGGGGTCCACGAAATGAGCAGTTCTTC.

This chain links TRBV5-1 with TRBJ1-1; 7 positions match TRBD1. The V gene end was trimmed by 3 bases and the J gene end by 1 base; junction bases not matched to a gene: 9. The length of the CDR3 is 16 residues. Germline loops: CDR1 SGHRS, CDR2 YFSETQ. The chain's CDR3 is CASSSTGLTRNTEAFF. In DNA form, the CDR3 reads TGCGCCAGCAGCTCGACAGGGTTGACCCGGAACACTGAAGCTTTCTTT.

The V call is TRBV7-7, the J call TRBJ2-5; 10 bases align to TRBD1. J was trimmed by 1 base and V by 5 bases; bases with no gene match: 4. Germline V gives CDR1 SSHAT, CDR2 FNYEAQ (reference sequence). The CDR3 has 15 residues. The CDR3 reads CASSPGQGGQETQYF. The CDR3 bases are TGTGCCAGCAGCCCAGGACAGGGGGGCCAAGAGACCCAGTACTTC.

The V call is TRBV6-5, the J call TRBJ2-7; possibly TRBD1 for D (5 bases). Trimming took 2 bases from V and 3 from J, leaving 14 bases between them. Germline CDR1 MNHEY, CDR2 SVGAGI. This CDR3 spans 15 amino acids. In nucleotides, the CDR3 is TGTGCCAGCAGTTACGACAGTACTCACGTCTACGAGCAGTACTTC. It yields the protein CASSYDSTHVYEQYF.

The chain joins TRBV15 to TRBJ2-1; 9 nucleotides line up with TRBD1. The V gene end was trimmed by 2 bases and the J gene end by 7 bases; junction bases not matched to a gene: 9. This CDR3 is 16 amino acids long. Germline V CDR1 and CDR2: LNHNV, YYDKDF (reference sequence). CDR3 amino acids: CATSRPSDRGRNEQFF. The DNA for the CDR3 is TGTGCCACCAGCAGACCATCGGACAGGGGACGGAATGAGCAGTTCTTC.

The genes are TRBV6-6 and TRBJ1-2, with D maybe TRBD1 (6 bases). Trimming cost V 6 bases and J 6 bases, with 17 bases left between them. The CDR3 totals 14 residues. Germline values: CDR1 MNHNY, CDR2 SVGAGI (reference sequence). CDR3 sequence (DNA): TGTGCCAGCAGGCTGGGTCGGGGGGGCAATGGCTACACCTTC. Translation gives CASRLGRGGNGYTF.

The rearrangement links TRBV5-1 to TRBJ2-2; D is possibly TRBD2 (5 bases). With 0 bases removed from V and 4 bases from J, the gap between germline ends came to 10 bases. The CDR3 is 15 residues long. The germline CDR1 and CDR2 sequences are SGHRS and YFSETQ. This chain's CDR3 is CASSLGLRGTGELFF. The CDR3 coding sequence is TGCGCCAGCAGCTTGGGTCTCCGGGGCACCGGGGAGCTGTTTTTT.

The chain carries TRBV10-1 and TRBJ2-3; no clear D gene. CDR1 is WNHNN, CDR2 SYGVQD, per germline (reference sequence). CDR3 length equals 13 residues. The ends were cut back, 3 bases at V and 6 bases at J, with 10 bases in the middle. The CDR3 region is CASSDNKYDTQYF. The CDR3 DNA sequence: TGCGCCAGCAGTGATAATAAATATGATACGCAGTATTTT.

The V gene is TRBV5-1, the J gene TRBJ1-2; no firm D call. This CDR3 has 14 residues. V dropped 0 bases and J dropped 2 bases, with 8 bases sitting between them. Germline values: CDR1 SGHRS, CDR2 YFSETQ. The CDR3 reads CASSLAQQNYGYTF. In nucleotides, the CDR3 is TGCGCCAGCAGCTTGGCCCAACAAAACTATGGCTACACCTTC.

V gene TRBV7-9 combines with J gene TRBJ1-1, with D possibly TRBD1 on 6 matching bases. Germline V CDR1 and CDR2: SEHNR, FQNEAQ (reference sequence). The V gene lost 5 bases and the J gene lost 8 bases, with 9 bases spanning the gap. The CDR3 contains 11 residues. The CDR3 loop is CASSPGTEAFF. For the CDR3, the DNA is TGTGCCAGCAGCCCGGGGACAGAAGCTTTCTTT.

The chain uses TRBV5-6 and TRBJ2-3, with TRBD1 matching over 9 bases. The CDR3 length is 15 residues. The J segment lost 6 bases and the V segment lost 3 bases, leaving 8 bases of the junction unmatched. The germline CDR1 and CDR2 sequences are SGHDT and YYEEEE. CDR3 loop: CASSSGTGPWDTQYF. In DNA form, the CDR3 reads TGTGCCAGCAGCTCCGGGACAGGGCCTTGGGATACGCAGTATTTT.

A word on this clone: The junction does not match germline at one end; this may be a read error. This chain connects TRBV7-3 to TRBJ1-2; 8 nucleotides agree with TRBD1. From germline, CDR1 is SGHTA and CDR2 FQGTGA. CDR3 length: 14 residues. CDR3 nucleotide sequence: TGTGCCAGCAGCATAACGCCGGACAGGGTGGACTACACCTTC. It specifies CASSITPDRVDYTF.

The V call is TRBV5-1, the J call TRBJ1-5; D is unresolved. From germline, CDR1 is SGHRS and CDR2 YFSETQ. The V end lost 0 bases, the J end lost 3 bases, and 10 bases lay between the germline ends. This CDR3 is 15 amino acids long. The CDR3 nucleotides are TGCGCCAGCAGCTTGGCGGGATCCGACAATCAGCCCCAGCATTTT. As protein: CASSLAGSDNQPQHF.

The chain has TRBV18 and TRBJ1-4; D call uncertain. The CDR3 sequence is 14 residues long. Per the germline V gene, CDR1 is KGHSH and CDR2 is LQKENI. Trimming stripped 6 bases from V and 0 bases from J, with 8 bases between. In DNA form, the CDR3 reads TGTGCCAGCTCCCCTAATACAACTAATGAAAAACTGTTTTTT. Protein sequence: CASSPNTTNEKLFF.

The CDR3 region has the DNA TGTGCCAGCAGCGTAGGACTAGCGGAAGAGACCCAGTACTTC. Its protein is CASSVGLAEETQYF. The chain couples TRBV9 to TRBJ2-5, with 9 bases aligning to TRBD2. The V and J ends lost 0 bases and 3 bases, in that order; junction bases with no gene match: 0. CDR1 is SGDLS and CDR2 is YYNGEE in the germline V gene. This CDR3 is built from 14 residues. The whole variable domain, filled in from reference TRBV9 and TRBJ2-5, reads DSGVTQTPKHLITATGQRVTLRCSPRSGDLSVYWYQQSLDQGLQFLIQYYNGEERAKGNILERFSAQQFPDLHSELNLSSLELGDSALYFCASSVGLAEETQYFGPGTRLLVL.

The chain has TRBV18 and TRBJ2-5; D is undetermined. The CDR3 consists of 14 residues. Germline V gene data show CDR1 as KGHSH and CDR2 as LQKENI. V was trimmed by 3 bases and J by 1 base, leaving 9 bases between them. CDR3 in DNA: TGTGCCAGCTCACCCGTCGAAGCCCAAGAGACCCAGTACTTC. It translates to CASSPVEAQETQYF.

Written as DNA, the CDR3 is TGTGCCAGTAGTCTCTCTAGCGGAGCTTACAATGAGCAGTTCTTC. It specifies CASSLSSGAYNEQFF. This chain links TRBV19 with TRBJ2-1; 7 positions match TRBD2. Germline-derived CDR1 and CDR2 are LNHDA and SQIVND (reference sequence). The CDR3 is 15 residues long. The V gene end was trimmed by 5 bases and the J gene end by 4 bases; junction bases not matched to a gene: 8.

The rearrangement links TRBV7-8 to TRBJ2-7; TRBD2 aligns across 10 bases. The CDR3 has 19 residues. V lost 0 bases to trimming and J lost 5 bases; unmatched junction nucleotides: 16. The V gene's germline CDR1 is SGHVS and CDR2 FQNEAQ. The DNA for the CDR3 is TGTGCCAGCAGCTTAGCCCGGGGGGCTAGCGGGAGCGCGGGCCACGAGCAGTACTTC. Protein: CASSLARGASGSAGHEQYF. Full variable domain (outside the CDR3, taken from reference TRBV7-8 and TRBJ2-7): GAGVSQSPRYKVAKRGQDVALRCDPISGHVSLFWYQQALGQGPEFLTYFQNEAQLDKSGLPSDRFFAERPEGSVSTLKIQRTQQEDSAVYLCASSLARGASGSAGHEQYFGPGTRLTVT.

The rearrangement uses TRBV28 and TRBJ1-3, with 7 bases fitting TRBD1. V dropped 4 bases and J dropped 0; count of bases not matched to a gene: 6. The germline V gene has CDR1 MDHEN and CDR2 SYDVKM. The CDR3 length is 16 residues. The CDR3 nucleotides are TGTGCCAGCAGTTCACAGGGGATCAGCTCTGGAAACACCATATATTTT. Encoded protein: CASSSQGISSGNTIYF.

The rearrangement joins TRBV27 to TRBJ1-6, with D possibly matching TRBD1 (5 bases). Germline loops: CDR1 MNHEY, CDR2 SMNVEV (reference sequence). The CDR3 has 17 amino acids. Trimming cost V 6 bases and J 0 bases, with 15 bases left between them. CDR3 loop: CASRNPTASSYNSPLHF. CDR3 sequence (DNA): TGTGCCAGCAGAAACCCGACAGCGAGCTCCTATAATTCACCCCTCCACTTT.